Shown below are 18 T cell receptor beta chains from a single sample sequenced in a study of beta chain features in type 1 diabetes. General study findings and limits: Moderately but significantly shorter TCRB CDR3s were found in Type 1 diabetes patients in all four CD4+ subsets.

The antigens these receptors bind are not known. Expressed TCRB transcripts were sequenced because the isolated RNA had all been reverse transcribed beforehand. The assay was immunoSEQ multiplex PCR, and TCRdb's table has in-frame clones only and misses some. Of around 250,000 clones listed, roughly 13% are singletons. Sequenced sample: naive CD4+ T cells from blood. The receptors come from a man aged 25-40 years with type 1 diabetes.

This clone showed up just a few times. The chain couples TRBV4-1 to TRBJ1-2; D remains unclear. CDR3 size: 15 residues. CDR1 and CDR2 from the germline V gene are MGHRA and YSYEKL. V was clipped by 4 bases and J by 4 bases, with 16 bases between them. The CDR3 DNA sequence: TGCGCCAGCAGCCCACGGAAGGGAAGCGGCTATGGCTACACCTTC. Translating it yields CASSPRKGSGYGYTF.

The chain joins TRBV4-2 to TRBJ1-4; D is unclear. V lost 0 bases and J lost 7, with 9 bases in between. Germline V lookup: CDR1 LGHNA, CDR2 YNFKEQ. This CDR3 spans 14 amino acids. The CDR3 DNA is TGTGCCAGCAGCCAAGATTACACAGTTGAAAAACTGTTTTTT. It yields the protein CASSQDYTVEKLFF.

This clone was seen more than once but under ten times. J is TRBJ2-1 and V is TRBV5-1, with 9 bases that match TRBD1. Germline V lookup: CDR1 SGHRS, CDR2 YFSETQ. V lost 4 bases, J lost 6 bases, and 8 bases stayed unmatched. This CDR3 region has 15 residues. The DNA of the CDR3 is TGCGCCAGCAGCGGCACCGGGACAGGGCTCAATGAGCAGTTCTTC. The encoded protein is CASSGTGTGLNEQFF.

The J gene is TRBJ2-7, the V gene TRBV6-5; tentatively, D is TRBD1 (6 bases). The V gene lost 6 bases and the J gene lost 5 bases, with 17 bases spanning the gap. Germline lookup yields CDR1 MNHEY and CDR2 SVGAGI. The CDR3 contains 14 residues. As DNA, the CDR3 is TGTGCCAGCAGACCACAGGGTCTTGGGGACGAGCAGTACTTC. This sequence encodes CASRPQGLGDEQYF.

This clone was picked up a small number of times. The V and J genes are TRBV7-9 and TRBJ2-1; a possible D gene is TRBD2 (6 bases). CDR1 is SEHNR and CDR2 is FQNEAQ in the germline V gene (reference sequence). With 1 base removed from V and 6 bases from J, the gap between germline ends came to 10 bases. The CDR3 is 14 amino acids. The CDR3: CASSLGTEGNEQFF. The DNA of the CDR3 is TGTGCCAGCAGCTTAGGGACGGAGGGCAATGAGCAGTTCTTC. The full variable domain, in which reference TRBV7-9 and TRBJ2-1 provide the parts outside the CDR3, is DTGVSQNPRHKITKRGQNVTFRCDPISEHNRLYWYRQTLGQGPEFLTYFQNEAQLEKSRLLSDRFSAERPKGSFSTLEIQRTEQGDSAMYLCASSLGTEGNEQFFGPGTRLTVL.

The genes are TRBV7-2 and TRBJ1-5; D is uncertain. Germline V lookup: CDR1 SGHTA, CDR2 FQGNSA. This CDR3 is 13 amino acids long. V was trimmed by 3 bases and J by 0 bases, leaving 3 bases between them. The CDR3 DNA reads TGTGCCAGCAGCTTTAATAGCAATCAGCCCCAGCATTTT. It yields the protein CASSFNSNQPQHF.

This clone was seen more than once but under ten times. The chain links TRBV29-1 to TRBJ2-5; D possibly corresponds to TRBD2 (6 bases). Germline assignment: CDR1 SQVTM and CDR2 ANQGSEA. The CDR3 loop spans 13 amino acids. Trimming left V 4 bases short and J 5 bases short, with 14 bases between. Written as DNA, the CDR3 is TGCAGCGTTGGAACCCGGAGGGGTGAGACCCAGTACTTC. Residues: CSVGTRRGETQYF.

This clone was seen a few times. The rearrangement links TRBV9 to TRBJ2-2, with 9 bases fitting TRBD2. Trimming cost V 3 bases and J 6 bases; bases outside gene matches: 9. CDR3 size: 16 residues. Germline assignment: CDR1 SGDLS and CDR2 YYNGEE. The CDR3 region is CASSGPLAGSSGELFF. CDR3 nucleotides: TGTGCCAGCAGCGGGCCGCTAGCGGGGAGTTCCGGGGAGCTGTTTTTT.

V gene TRBV7-9 combines with J gene TRBJ2-3; D is undetermined. V dropped 10 bases and J dropped 5 bases, with 10 bases sitting between them. Germline CDR1 and CDR2: SEHNR and FQNEAQ (reference sequence). The length of the CDR3 is 11 residues. The CDR3 region is CAMLVEDTQYF. The CDR3, as DNA: TGTGCCATGCTAGTAGAAGATACGCAGTATTTT.

This clone was observed a few times. This sequence joins TRBV29-1 and TRBJ2-7, with 8 positions matching TRBD1. The trim removed 4 bases at V and 6 bases at J, leaving 8 bases unmatched. Germline CDR1 and CDR2: SQVTM and ANQGSEA. The CDR3 is made up of 13 amino acids. The CDR3 coding sequence is TGCAGCGTTGTTTGGACAGGGCAAATCGAGCAGTACTTC. This translates into CSVVWTGQIEQYF.

This chain links TRBV7-9 with TRBJ1-2; D perhaps matches TRBD1 (5 bases). CDR1 and CDR2 (germline): SEHNR, FQNEAQ (reference sequence). The CDR3 covers 12 residues. V lost 6 bases and J 2 bases, leaving 7 bases between the germline ends. CDR3 bases: TGTGCCAGCAGGGCAGGGAACTATGGCTACACCTTC. This encodes CASRAGNYGYTF. Variable domain in full (rest from reference TRBV7-9 and TRBJ1-2): DTGVSQNPRHKITKRGQNVTFRCDPISEHNRLYWYRQTLGQGPEFLTYFQNEAQLEKSRLLSDRFSAERPKGSFSTLEIQRTEQGDSAMYLCASRAGNYGYTFGSGTRLTVV.

The chain couples TRBV14 to TRBJ2-3; 8 bases are a match to TRBD1. There are 17 residues in the CDR3. Looked up from germline, CDR1 is SGHDN and CDR2 is FVKESK. Trimming at V came to 0 bases and at J to 4 bases, leaving 9 bases not matched to a gene. The CDR3, as DNA: TGTGCCAGCAGCCAAGATTTCGTGGACAGGGTTGCAGATACGCAGTATTTT. Protein: CASSQDFVDRVADTQYF.

This clone was found a few times. The chain recombines TRBV30 with TRBJ1-2, with 7 bases aligning to TRBD1. After removal of 2 bases from V and 6 bases from J, the junction contained 12 bases not matched to a gene. Per the germline V gene, CDR1 is GTSNPN and CDR2 is SVGIG (reference sequence). This CDR3 region has 15 residues. CDR3 sequence: CAWSLYSTGSNGYTF. The CDR3 DNA reads TGTGCCTGGAGTCTATACTCGACAGGGTCTAATGGCTACACCTTC.

This chain uses TRBV5-1 with TRBJ2-2; TRBD1 matches at 8 bases. Looked up from germline, CDR1 is SGHRS and CDR2 is YFSETQ. This CDR3 comprises 16 residues. Trimming took 2 bases from V and 6 from J; bases not matched to a gene: 9. CDR3 amino acids: CASSFSGGPVSGELFF. The CDR3 DNA sequence: TGCGCCAGCAGCTTCTCAGGGGGCCCGGTATCCGGGGAGCTGTTTTTT. Full variable domain (remainder filled in from reference TRBV5-1 and TRBJ2-2): KAGVTQTPRYLIKTRGQQVTLSCSPISGHRSVSWYQQTPGQGLQFLFEYFSETQRNKGNFPGRFSGRQFSNSRSEMNVSTLELGDSALYLCASSFSGGPVSGELFFGEGSRLTVL.

This clone has a handful of counts. The chain carries TRBV2 and TRBJ2-7; D possibly corresponds to TRBD1 (5 bases). V dropped 1 base and J dropped 9 bases, with 13 bases sitting between them. The germline V gene has CDR1 SNHLY and CDR2 FYNNEI. The CDR3 is 13 amino acids. Here the CDR3 reads CASSEDRNMRQYF. CDR3 bases: TGTGCCAGCAGTGAAGACAGGAATATGAGGCAGTACTTC.

This clone was seen just once. The gene calls are TRBV15 and TRBJ1-4; the match to TRBD1 covers 7 bases. The CDR3 spans 14 residues. CDR1 and CDR2 from the germline V gene are LNHNV and YYDKDF (reference sequence). Trimming took 7 bases from V and 5 from J; bases not matched to a gene: 7. The CDR3 loop reads CATNQQGSNEKLFF. The CDR3 DNA reads as TGTGCCACCAACCAACAGGGGTCCAATGAAAAACTGTTTTTT.

The V gene is TRBV15, the J gene TRBJ1-2; 7 bases agree with TRBD1. Germline values: CDR1 LNHNV, CDR2 YYDKDF (reference sequence). V lost 0 bases and J lost 4; bases outside the gene matches: 5. This CDR3 has 15 amino acids. The DNA of the CDR3 is TGTGCCACCAGCAGAGATCCCCACAGGGGCTATGGCTACACCTTC. Protein product: CATSRDPHRGYGYTF. Together with reference TRBV15 and TRBJ1-2, the CDR3 gives the full variable domain: DAMVIQNPRYQVTQFGKPVTLSCSQTLNHNVMYWYQQKSSQAPKLLFHYYDKDFNNEADTPDNFQSRRPNTSFCFLDIRSPGLGDTAMYLCATSRDPHRGYGYTFGSGTRLTVV.

This clone has just a few counts. The chain couples TRBV19 to TRBJ1-2; 9 nucleotides agree with TRBD1. The V and J ends lost 7 bases and 4 bases, in that order; junction bases with no gene match: 7. This CDR3 has 14 residues. CDR1 is LNHDA, CDR2 SQIVND, per germline (reference sequence). CDR3 in amino acids: CASTLGTGLYGYTF. The CDR3 DNA is TGTGCCAGTACCCTAGGGACAGGGCTCTATGGCTACACCTTC.